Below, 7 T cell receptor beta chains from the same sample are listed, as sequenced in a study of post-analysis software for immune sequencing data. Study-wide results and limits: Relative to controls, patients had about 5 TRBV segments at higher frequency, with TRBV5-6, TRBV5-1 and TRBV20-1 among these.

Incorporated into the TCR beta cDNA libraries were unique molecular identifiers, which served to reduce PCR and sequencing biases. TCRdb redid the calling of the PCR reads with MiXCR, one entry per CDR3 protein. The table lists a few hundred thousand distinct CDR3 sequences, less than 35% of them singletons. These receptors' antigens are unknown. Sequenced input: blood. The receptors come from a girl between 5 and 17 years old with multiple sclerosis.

CDR3 bases: TGCGCCAGCAGCTTGGACCAGGCTCCCCGGTACTTC. This sequence encodes CASSLDQAPRYF. The gene calls are TRBV5-1 and TRBJ2-5; D is undetermined. This CDR3 is 12 amino acids long. Germline V CDR1 and CDR2: SGHRS, YFSETQ. Trimming removed 0 bases at V and 13 bases at J, with 13 bases between. The whole variable domain, remainder taken from reference TRBV5-1 and TRBJ2-5, is KAGVTQTPRYLIKTRGQQVTLSCSPISGHRSVSWYQQTPGQGLQFLFEYFSETQRNKGNFPGRFSGRQFSNSRSEMNVSTLELGDSALYLCASSLDQAPRYFGPGTRLLVL.

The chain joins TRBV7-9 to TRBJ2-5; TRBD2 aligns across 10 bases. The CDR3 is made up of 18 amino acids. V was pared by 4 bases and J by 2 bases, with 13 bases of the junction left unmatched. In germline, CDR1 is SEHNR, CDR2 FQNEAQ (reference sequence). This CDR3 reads CASSSSLAGYSFQETQYF. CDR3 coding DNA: TGTGCCAGCAGCTCTTCACTAGCGGGGTATTCTTTTCAAGAGACCCAGTACTTC.

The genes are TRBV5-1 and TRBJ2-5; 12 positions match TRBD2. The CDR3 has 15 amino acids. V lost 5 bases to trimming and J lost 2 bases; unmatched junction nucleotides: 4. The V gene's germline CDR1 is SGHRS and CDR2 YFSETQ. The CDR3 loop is CASRWTSGAQETQYF. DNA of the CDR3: TGCGCCAGCAGGTGGACTAGCGGGGCACAAGAGACCCAGTACTTC.

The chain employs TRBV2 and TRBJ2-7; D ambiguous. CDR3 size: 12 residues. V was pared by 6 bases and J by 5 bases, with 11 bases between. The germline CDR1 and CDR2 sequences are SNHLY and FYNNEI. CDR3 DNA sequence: TGTGCCAGCAGGATTATAGGCCACGAGCAGTACTTC. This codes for CASRIIGHEQYF. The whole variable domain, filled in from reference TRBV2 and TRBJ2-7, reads EPEVTQTPSHQVTQMGQEVILRCVPISNHLYFYWYRQILGQKVEFLVSFYNNEISEKSEIFDDQFSVERPDGSNFTLKIRSTKLEDSAMYFCASRIIGHEQYFGPGTRLTVT.

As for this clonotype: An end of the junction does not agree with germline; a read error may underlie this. The CDR3 sequence: CASSLVPPGADTQYF. In nucleotides, the CDR3 is TGTGCCAGCAGTTTAGTACCCCCGGGGGCAGATACGCAGTATTTC. This chain links TRBV12-3 or TRBV12-4 with TRBJ2-3; D possibly matches TRBD1 or TRBD2 (6 bases each). CDR3 length equals 15 residues.

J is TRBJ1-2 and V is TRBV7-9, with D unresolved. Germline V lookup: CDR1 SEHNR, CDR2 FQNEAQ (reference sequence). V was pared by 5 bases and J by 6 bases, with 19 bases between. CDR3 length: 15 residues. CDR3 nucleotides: TGTGCCAGCAGCACGAACGTGTTACTCCCGAATGGCTACACCTTC. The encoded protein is CASSTNVLLPNGYTF.

The CDR3 reads CASSFRAGTGPSTISYTF. CDR3 nucleotides: TGCGCCAGCAGCTTTCGGGCCGGGACAGGCCCCTCCACTATAAGCTACACCTTC. This rearrangement joins TRBV5-1 to TRBJ1-2; 8 nucleotides agree with TRBD1. Trimming cost V 2 bases and J 9 bases; bases outside gene matches: 21. CDR3 length: 18 residues. Germline CDR1 is SGHRS and CDR2 is YFSETQ.